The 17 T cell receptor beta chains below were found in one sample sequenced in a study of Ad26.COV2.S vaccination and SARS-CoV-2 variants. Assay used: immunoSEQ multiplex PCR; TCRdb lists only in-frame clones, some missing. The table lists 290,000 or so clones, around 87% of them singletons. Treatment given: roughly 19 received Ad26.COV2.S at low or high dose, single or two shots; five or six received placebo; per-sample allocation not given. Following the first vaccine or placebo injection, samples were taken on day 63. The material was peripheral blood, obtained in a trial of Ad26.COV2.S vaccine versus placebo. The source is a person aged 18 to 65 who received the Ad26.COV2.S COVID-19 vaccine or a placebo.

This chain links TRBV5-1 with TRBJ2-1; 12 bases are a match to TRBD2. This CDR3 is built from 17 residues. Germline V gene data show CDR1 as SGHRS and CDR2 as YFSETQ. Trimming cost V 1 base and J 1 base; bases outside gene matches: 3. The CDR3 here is CASSLWLAGGSYNEQFF. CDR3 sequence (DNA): TGCGCCAGCAGCTTGTGGCTAGCGGGAGGGTCCTACAATGAGCAGTTCTTC.

CDR3 sequence: CASSYVWVTDTQYF. The CDR3 region has the DNA TGTGCCAGCAGTTATGTCTGGGTTACAGATACGCAGTATTTT. The genes are TRBV6-2 or TRBV6-3 and TRBJ2-3; no reliable D call. From germline, CDR1 is MNHEY and CDR2 SVGEGT. CDR3 length: 14 residues. V was trimmed by 3 bases and J by 3 bases, leaving 10 bases between them.

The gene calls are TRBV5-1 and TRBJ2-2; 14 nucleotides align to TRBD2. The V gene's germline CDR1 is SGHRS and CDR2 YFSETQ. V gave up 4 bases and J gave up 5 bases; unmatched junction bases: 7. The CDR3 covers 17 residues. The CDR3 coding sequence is TGCGCCAGCAGCACCGGACTAGCGGGAGGTGAAACCGGGGAGCTGTTTTTT. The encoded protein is CASSTGLAGGETGELFF.

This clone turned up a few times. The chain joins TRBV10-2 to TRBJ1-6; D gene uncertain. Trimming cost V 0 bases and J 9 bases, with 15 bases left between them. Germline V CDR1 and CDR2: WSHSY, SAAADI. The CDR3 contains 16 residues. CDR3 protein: CASSESSSRKFSPLHF. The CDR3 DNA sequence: TGCGCCAGCAGTGAGTCGTCATCGAGGAAATTTTCACCCCTCCACTTT.

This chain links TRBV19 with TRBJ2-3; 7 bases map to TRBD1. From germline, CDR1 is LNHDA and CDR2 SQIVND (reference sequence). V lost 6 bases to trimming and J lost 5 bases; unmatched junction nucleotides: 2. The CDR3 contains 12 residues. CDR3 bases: TGTGCCAGTAGCTACAGGGGAGATACGCAGTATTTT. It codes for CASSYRGDTQYF.

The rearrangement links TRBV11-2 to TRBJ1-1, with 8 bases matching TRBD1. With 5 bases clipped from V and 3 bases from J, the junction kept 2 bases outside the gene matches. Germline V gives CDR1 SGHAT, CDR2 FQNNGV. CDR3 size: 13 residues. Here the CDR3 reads CASSNRGDTEAFF. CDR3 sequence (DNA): TGTGCCAGCAGCAACAGGGGGGACACTGAAGCTTTCTTT.

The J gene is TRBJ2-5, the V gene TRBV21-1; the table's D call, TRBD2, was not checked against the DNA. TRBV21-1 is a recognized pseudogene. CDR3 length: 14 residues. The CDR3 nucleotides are TGTGCCAGCAGCAAAACTACCGGTCGAGAGACCCAGTACTTC. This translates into CASSKTTGRETQYF.

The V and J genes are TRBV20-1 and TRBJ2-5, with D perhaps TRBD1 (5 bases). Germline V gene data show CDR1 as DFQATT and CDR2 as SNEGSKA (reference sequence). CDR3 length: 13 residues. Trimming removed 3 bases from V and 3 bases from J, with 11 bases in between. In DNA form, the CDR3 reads TGCAGTGCTAGTTTTCAGGGTAAAGAGACCCAGTACTTC. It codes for CSASFQGKETQYF.

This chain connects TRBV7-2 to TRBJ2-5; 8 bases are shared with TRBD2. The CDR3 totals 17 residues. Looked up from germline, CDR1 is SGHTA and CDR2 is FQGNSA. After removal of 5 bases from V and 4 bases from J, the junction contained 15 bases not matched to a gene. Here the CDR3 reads CASSPGRAPREVETQYF. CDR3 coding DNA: TGTGCCAGCAGCCCAGGCCGGGCCCCGCGGGAGGTAGAGACCCAGTACTTC.

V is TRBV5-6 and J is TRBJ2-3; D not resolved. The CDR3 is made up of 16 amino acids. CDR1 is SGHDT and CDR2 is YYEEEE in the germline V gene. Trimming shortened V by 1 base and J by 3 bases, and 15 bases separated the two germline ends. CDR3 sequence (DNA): TGTGCCAGCAGCTTGACGGCAACCTTCCTGACAGATACGCAGTATTTT. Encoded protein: CASSLTATFLTDTQYF.

The CDR3 here is CASSLGFQETQYF. The CDR3 bases are TGTGCCAGCAGCTTAGGGTTTCAAGAGACCCAGTACTTC. The chain has TRBV7-2 and TRBJ2-5; D is uncertain. This CDR3 comprises 13 residues. Trimming removed 1 base from V and 2 bases from J, with 5 bases in between. Germline values: CDR1 SGHTA, CDR2 FQGNSA.

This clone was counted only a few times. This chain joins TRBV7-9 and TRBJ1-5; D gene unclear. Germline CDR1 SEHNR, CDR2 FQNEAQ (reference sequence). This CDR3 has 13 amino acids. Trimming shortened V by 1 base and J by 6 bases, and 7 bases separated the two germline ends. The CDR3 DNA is TGTGCCAGCAGCTTAGGACAAAGTCAGCCCCAGCATTTT. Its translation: CASSLGQSQPQHF.

The CDR3 loop reads CASSQAGDSAYEQYF. The DNA of the CDR3 is TGTGCCAGCAGCCAGGCTGGGGACAGCGCCTACGAGCAGTACTTC. The chain is built from TRBV4-2 and TRBJ2-7; TRBD1 aligns across 7 bases. Germline lookup yields CDR1 LGHNA and CDR2 YNFKEQ. The CDR3 totals 15 residues. The trim removed 3 bases at V and 2 bases at J, leaving 7 bases unmatched.

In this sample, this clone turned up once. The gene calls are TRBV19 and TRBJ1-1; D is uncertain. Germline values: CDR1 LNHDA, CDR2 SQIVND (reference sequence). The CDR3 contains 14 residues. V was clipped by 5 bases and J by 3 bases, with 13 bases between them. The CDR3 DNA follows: TGTGCCAGTAGTTCCTGGTCACGATACACTGAAGCTTTCTTT. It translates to CASSSWSRYTEAFF.

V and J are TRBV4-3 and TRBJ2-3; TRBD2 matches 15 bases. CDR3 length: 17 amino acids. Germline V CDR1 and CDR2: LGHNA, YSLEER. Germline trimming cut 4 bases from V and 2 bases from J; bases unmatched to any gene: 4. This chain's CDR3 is CASSPGLAGGFTDTQYF. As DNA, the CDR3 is TGCGCCAGCAGCCCGGGACTAGCGGGGGGTTTCACAGATACGCAGTATTTT.

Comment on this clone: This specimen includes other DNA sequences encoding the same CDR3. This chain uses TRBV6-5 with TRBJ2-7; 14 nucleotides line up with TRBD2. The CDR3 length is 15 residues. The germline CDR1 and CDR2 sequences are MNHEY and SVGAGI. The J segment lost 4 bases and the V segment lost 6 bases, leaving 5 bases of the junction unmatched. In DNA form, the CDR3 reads TGTGCCAGCAGCTCTGGGACTAGCGGGAGTTACGAGCAGTACTTC. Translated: CASSSGTSGSYEQYF.

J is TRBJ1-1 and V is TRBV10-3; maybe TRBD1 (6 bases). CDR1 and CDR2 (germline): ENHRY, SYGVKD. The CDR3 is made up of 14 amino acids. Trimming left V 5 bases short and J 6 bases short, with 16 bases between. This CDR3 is CAISSQGPGAEAFF. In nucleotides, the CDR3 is TGTGCCATCAGTTCACAGGGTCCTGGCGCTGAAGCTTTCTTT.